The 30 T cell receptor beta chains listed next were all sequenced from one sample in a study of T cells in Graves' hyperthyroidism and ophthalmopathy. RNA transcripts were the template for amplifying TCR beta CDR3 regions. Researchers ran a first-round RT-PCR on the TCR CDR3 using the HTBI primer set. One entry per CDR3 protein results from TCRdb running MiXCR on the multiplex PCR reads. The sample carries approximately 370,000 distinct CDR3 sequences, about 15% recorded once. Sequenced material: blood. Receptor source: a woman younger than 45 with Graves' hyperthyroidism.

Turning to this clonotype: This may be a read error, as it is one base from a much larger clone. This sequence joins TRBV28 and TRBJ1-4; D might be TRBD1 (5 bases). The CDR3 loop spans 14 amino acids. Per germline, CDR1 MDHEN and CDR2 SYDVKM. As DNA, the CDR3 is TGTGCCAGCACTTTAAAATCCCGGGACGAAAAACTGTTTTTT. Translated, it gives CASTLKSRDEKLFF.

This clonotype was counted many times. The chain combines TRBV28 with TRBJ2-7; unclear D gene. Per the germline V gene, CDR1 is MDHEN and CDR2 is SYDVKM. The CDR3 contains 15 residues. V gave up 5 bases and J gave up 0 bases, with 14 bases separating them. CDR3 DNA: TGTGCCAGCAGTCGTCTTCAACAGAGCTCCTACGAGCAGTACTTC. Translated, it gives CASSRLQQSSYEQYF.

This clonotype was observed many times. This chain uses TRBV11-2 with TRBJ2-2; 11 nucleotides align to TRBD2. The V gene's germline CDR1 is SGHAT and CDR2 FQNNGV. V gave up 5 bases and J gave up 5 bases; unmatched junction bases: 7. This CDR3 is built from 16 residues. CDR3 sequence reads: CASSPTSGSVTGELFF. The CDR3 DNA reads TGTGCCAGCAGCCCAACTAGCGGGAGTGTTACCGGGGAGCTGTTTTTT.

The genes are TRBV5-1 and TRBJ2-2, with D hard to call. This CDR3 comprises 16 residues. The V end was cut by 2 bases, the J end by 0 bases, with 11 bases between. Germline-derived CDR1 and CDR2 are SGHRS and YFSETQ. The CDR3 spells CASSFPRQSNTGELFF. The CDR3 bases are TGCGCCAGCAGCTTCCCACGACAATCGAACACCGGGGAGCTGTTTTTT.

V gene TRBV3-1 combines with J gene TRBJ1-4; no definite D call. The CDR3 sequence is 11 residues long. Germline V lookup: CDR1 LGHDT, CDR2 YNNKEL (reference sequence). Trimming shortened V by 4 bases and J by 14 bases, and 11 bases separated the two germline ends. The CDR3 protein is CASSRAGHLFF. For the CDR3, the DNA is TGTGCCAGCAGCCGGGCTGGCCACCTGTTTTTT.

In its sample, this clonotype was seen many times. The chain links TRBV28 to TRBJ2-1; 9 bases are a match to TRBD2. The J segment lost 5 bases and the V segment lost 6 bases, leaving 14 bases of the junction unmatched. Germline loops: CDR1 MDHEN, CDR2 SYDVKM. The CDR3 contains 17 residues. The CDR3 nucleotides read TGTGCCAGCAGGACCCTTTTTGCGGGAGGGCCGCACAATGAGCAGTTCTTC. It yields the protein CASRTLFAGGPHNEQFF.

CDR3 DNA sequence: TGTGCCAGCAGTTACCCGGGACAGGGATCCAATGAGCAGTTCTTC. Amino acids: CASSYPGQGSNEQFF. The rearrangement joins TRBV6-5 to TRBJ2-1, with TRBD1 identical over 9 bases. Trimming at V came to 2 bases and at J to 6 bases, leaving 5 bases not matched to a gene. Looked up from germline, CDR1 is MNHEY and CDR2 is SVGAGI. The CDR3 runs to 15 residues.

This clonotype was counted only a few times. This may be a read error, as it is one base from a much larger clone. The J gene is TRBJ2-1, the V gene TRBV28, with 9 bases fitting TRBD2. The CDR3 is 18 residues long. CDR1 and CDR2 (germline): MDHEN, SYDVKM. CDR3 protein: CANSSDSGSLSRSLEQFF. The DNA of the CDR3 is TGTGCCAACAGTTCTGATAGCGGGAGTTTATCCCGAAGTTTGGAGCAGTTCTTC.

This clonotype was seen more than once but under ten times. V usage is TRBV5-5 and J usage is TRBJ2-1; 8 bases map to TRBD2. This CDR3 region has 13 residues. J lost 10 bases, V lost 0 bases, and 3 bases had no gene match. Germline CDR1 and CDR2: SGHKS and YYEKEE (reference sequence). Written as DNA, the CDR3 is TGTGCCAGCAGCTTGGAGACTAGCGAGGAGCAGTTCTTC. It translates to CASSLETSEEQFF.

V and J are TRBV5-1 and TRBJ1-5; D ambiguous. The CDR3 is made up of 14 amino acids. Germline CDR1 SGHRS, CDR2 YFSETQ. Trimming left V 4 bases short and J 2 bases short, with 10 bases between. CDR3 sequence reads: CASSGEGGNQPQHF. In DNA form, the CDR3 reads TGCGCCAGCAGCGGTGAGGGTGGCAATCAGCCCCAGCATTTT.

This clonotype was counted a few times. The genes are TRBV6-2 or TRBV6-3 and TRBJ1-4; no clear D gene. The CDR3 covers 15 residues. V dropped 5 bases and J dropped 7 bases, with 17 bases sitting between them. CDR1 is MNHEY and CDR2 is SVGEGT in the germline V gene. The CDR3 here is CASSPRRAFGEKLFF. The CDR3 nucleotides are TGTGCCAGCAGTCCCAGGCGGGCCTTCGGTGAAAAACTGTTTTTT.

This clonotype was detected ten times or more. V is TRBV27 and J is TRBJ1-1; D is ambiguous. V was clipped by 4 bases and J by 1 base, with 7 bases between them. Germline V gives CDR1 MNHEY, CDR2 SMNVEV (reference sequence). The CDR3 is 13 residues long. CDR3 nucleotide sequence: TGTGCCAGCAGTTACGACGGGAACACTGAAGCTTTCTTT. Protein: CASSYDGNTEAFF.

This clonotype occurred a few times. The J gene is TRBJ2-6, the V gene TRBV10-3; D could derive from TRBD1 or TRBD2 (5 bases each). Germline-derived CDR1 and CDR2 are ENHRY and SYGVKD. This CDR3 is 15 amino acids long. V gave up 8 bases and J gave up 4 bases, with 15 bases separating them. The CDR3 region is CAIGTGSYGANVLTF. The CDR3 DNA reads as TGTGCCATCGGGACCGGAAGTTACGGGGCCAACGTCCTGACTTTC.

This clonotype was seen a few times. The chain uses TRBV27 and TRBJ2-2; no firm D call. Between the trimmed V and J ends, which lost 1 base and 3 bases, there was a span of 9 bases. The germline CDR1 and CDR2 sequences are MNHEY and SMNVEV (reference sequence). This CDR3 contains 15 residues. The CDR3 protein is CASSLFNSHTGELFF. DNA of the CDR3: TGTGCCAGCAGTTTATTTAACTCCCACACCGGGGAGCTGTTTTTT.

This clonotype was observed many times. This rearrangement joins TRBV18 to TRBJ1-1; tentative D call: TRBD1 (5 bases). Germline CDR1 KGHSH, CDR2 LQKENI. V was pared by 6 bases and J by 1 base, with 21 bases between. The CDR3 spans 17 residues. The DNA of the CDR3 is TGTGCCAGCTCGGCCCTTAACACAGGAATCCAGAACACTGAAGCTTTCTTT. Translating gives CASSALNTGIQNTEAFF. The full variable domain, with the rest looked up from reference TRBV18 and TRBJ1-1, is NAGVMQNPRHLVRRRGQEARLRCSPMKGHSHVYWYRQLPEEGLKFMVYLQKENIIDESGMPKERFSAEFPKEGPSILRIQQVVRGDSAAYFCASSALNTGIQNTEAFFGQGTRLTVV.

There are many counts of this clonotype. The chain uses TRBV7-6 and TRBJ2-3; the match to TRBD2 covers 7 bases. From germline, CDR1 is SGHVS and CDR2 FNYEAQ. The CDR3 loop spans 15 amino acids. The V and J ends lost 5 bases and 0 bases, in that order; junction bases with no gene match: 5. The CDR3 nucleotides are TGTGCCAGCAGCCCGGGGACTACGAGCACAGATACGCAGTATTTT. Its translation is CASSPGTTSTDTQYF.

This clonotype was counted many times. CDR3 region: CASSIGLAGDYEQFF. The CDR3 region has the DNA TGTGCCAGCAGCATCGGGCTAGCGGGAGACTATGAGCAGTTCTTC. The chain has TRBV2 and TRBJ2-1, with TRBD2 identical over 10 bases. This CDR3 has 15 amino acids. V shed 6 bases, J shed 8 bases, and the junction held 10 bases outside the gene matches. The germline CDR1 and CDR2 sequences are SNHLY and FYNNEI.

Only a few counts were recorded for this clonotype. The chain carries TRBV7-9 and TRBJ2-4, with a possible D match to TRBD2 (5 bases). Germline V CDR1 and CDR2: SEHNR, FQNEAQ (reference sequence). The CDR3 spans 16 residues. V was trimmed by 6 bases and J by 3 bases, leaving 18 bases between them. CDR3 sequence: CASSIRDAGRKNIQYF. CDR3 in DNA: TGTGCCAGCAGTATCCGGGATGCGGGCCGCAAAAACATTCAGTACTTC. The whole variable domain, remainder taken from reference TRBV7-9 and TRBJ2-4, is DTGVSQNPRHKITKRGQNVTFRCDPISEHNRLYWYRQTLGQGPEFLTYFQNEAQLEKSRLLSDRFSAERPKGSFSTLEIQRTEQGDSAMYLCASSIRDAGRKNIQYFGAGTRLSVL.

V usage is TRBV24-1 and J usage is TRBJ2-1; TRBD2 aligns across 9 bases. Germline V gene lookup returns CDR1 KGHDR and CDR2 SFDVKD. The CDR3 length is 15 residues. J gave up 7 bases and V 3 bases, and 6 bases lay outside the gene matches. CDR3 DNA: TGTGCCACCAGTGATGCTCTAGCGGGATCTAATGAGCAGTTCTTC. Its translation is CATSDALAGSNEQFF.

This rearrangement joins TRBV7-2 to TRBJ2-3; D is possibly TRBD2 (5 bases). This CDR3 comprises 15 residues. V lost 3 bases and J 6 bases, leaving 16 bases between the germline ends. Germline CDR1 and CDR2: SGHTA and FQGNSA. The CDR3 is CASSFVSAPGDTQYF. CDR3 nucleotide sequence: TGTGCCAGCAGCTTTGTTAGCGCGCCCGGCGATACGCAGTATTTT.

This clonotype was picked up a small number of times. The J gene is TRBJ1-3, the V gene TRBV28, with D hard to call. The CDR3 spans 14 residues. The germline CDR1 and CDR2 sequences are MDHEN and SYDVKM. Trimming left V 4 bases short and J 2 bases short, with 9 bases between. The CDR3 spells CASSSRSPGNTIYF. The CDR3 DNA follows: TGTGCCAGCAGTTCTAGGAGTCCTGGAAACACCATATATTTT.

Ten or more counts support this clonotype. V gene TRBV2 combines with J gene TRBJ2-2; unclear D gene. The CDR3 runs 14 residues. Trimming stripped 10 bases from V and 0 bases from J, with 12 bases between. CDR1 is SNHLY and CDR2 is FYNNEI in the germline V gene. CDR3 bases: TGTGCCATCGAACCAGCAGCGAACACCGGGGAGCTGTTTTTT. Encoded protein: CAIEPAANTGELFF.

CDR3 bases: TGTGCCAGCGAGCTTTACCCGGGGACTAGCGGGAGAGGCACCGGGGAGCTGTTTTTT. Translation: CASELYPGTSGRGTGELFF. The chain recombines TRBV5-5 with TRBJ2-2; 14 bases are a match to TRBD2. This CDR3 region has 19 residues. In germline, CDR1 is SGHKS, CDR2 YYEKEE (reference sequence). V was clipped by 7 bases and J by 4 bases; unmatched bases: 15.

The chain links TRBV7-6 to TRBJ2-2; possible D gene TRBD2, 7 bases. Between the trimmed V and J ends, which lost 1 base and 1 base, there was a span of 10 bases. The germline V gene has CDR1 SGHVS and CDR2 FNYEAQ. This CDR3 region has 16 residues. The CDR3: CASSLEGGRNTGELFF. The CDR3 DNA reads as TGTGCCAGCAGCTTAGAGGGGGGGAGGAACACCGGGGAGCTGTTTTTT.

The chain carries TRBV2 and TRBJ2-5, with a tentative D call TRBD1 (6 bases). This CDR3 region has 13 residues. Between the trimmed V and J ends, which lost 8 bases and 2 bases, there was a span of 12 bases. Germline assignment: CDR1 SNHLY and CDR2 FYNNEI. The CDR3 region is CASQWTEQETQYF. In nucleotides, the CDR3 is TGTGCCAGCCAGTGGACAGAGCAAGAGACCCAGTACTTC.

In its sample, this clonotype was seen many times. The rearrangement links TRBV28 to TRBJ1-1; 8 bases match TRBD1. V lost 6 bases to trimming and J lost 0 bases; unmatched junction nucleotides: 15. The CDR3 contains 18 residues. Per germline, CDR1 MDHEN and CDR2 SYDVKM. The CDR3 DNA sequence: TGTGCCAGCAGGGCCTCCCAGGGGGCTAGTAGGATGAACACTGAAGCTTTCTTT. Its translation: CASRASQGASRMNTEAFF.

This clonotype was counted between two and nine times. V usage is TRBV5-1 and J usage is TRBJ2-7; 10 nucleotides agree with TRBD1. J lost 2 bases, V lost 4 bases, and 6 bases had no gene match. The CDR3 runs 15 residues. The V gene's germline CDR1 is SGHRS and CDR2 YFSETQ. CDR3 bases: TGCGCCAGCAGCCCCGGACAGGGGGTCGCCTACGAGCAGTACTTC. The encoded protein is CASSPGQGVAYEQYF.

This clonotype was seen many times. The rearrangement uses TRBV18 and TRBJ2-7, with D maybe TRBD2 (6 bases). V was pared by 3 bases and J by 4 bases, with 16 bases between. Per germline, CDR1 KGHSH and CDR2 LQKENI. This CDR3 has 15 amino acids. The CDR3 reads CASSPATSPLYEQYF. DNA of the CDR3: TGTGCCAGCTCACCCGCAACTAGCCCACTTTACGAGCAGTACTTC.

J is TRBJ2-1 and V is TRBV6-2 or TRBV6-3; 10 positions agree with TRBD2. The V segment lost 8 bases and the J segment 0 bases; nucleotides outside the gene matches: 10. Germline values: CDR1 MNHEY, CDR2 SVGEGT. This CDR3 comprises 17 residues. Written as DNA, the CDR3 is TGTGCCAGCTATAGGACTAGCGGAAGAACCTCCTACAATGAGCAGTTCTTC. This codes for CASYRTSGRTSYNEQFF.

In its sample, this clonotype was seen many times. V is TRBV20-1 and J is TRBJ2-3, with TRBD2 as a possible D gene (6 bases). CDR1 is DFQATT, CDR2 SNEGSKA, per germline (reference sequence). V lost 6 bases and J 1 base, leaving 11 bases between the germline ends. This CDR3 comprises 13 residues. This CDR3 is CSAHKRGTDTQYF. The CDR3 nucleotides read TGCAGTGCCCACAAGCGGGGCACAGATACGCAGTATTTT.